Presented here are 16 T cell receptor beta chains from one specimen sequenced in a study of T-cell memory formation after mild COVID-19. TCRdb ran MiXCR on the 5' RACE reads and lists one entry per CDR3 protein. The table lists 400,000 to 450,000 distinct CDR3 sequences, over 15% of them singletons, with about 22% in the top ten. The specimen was PBMCs or a T cell subset sorted from them (not recorded which). These receptors were taken from a man younger than 30 who had mild COVID-19 (a few samples of this study predate the infection). Cell type and time point are not known.

V and J are TRBV30 and TRBJ2-3; D is ambiguous. Germline CDR1 is GTSNPN and CDR2 is SVGIG (reference sequence). V was shortened by 0 bases and J by 14 bases, with 18 bases between the two germline ends. The CDR3 sequence is 13 residues long. The chain's CDR3 is CAWSVDVGVRGYF. In DNA form, the CDR3 reads TGTGCCTGGAGTGTAGACGTCGGCGTCCGCGGGTATTTT.

The chain carries TRBV18 and TRBJ2-1; D possibly corresponds to TRBD1 (5 bases). The CDR3 contains 15 residues. The germline CDR1 and CDR2 sequences are KGHSH and LQKENI. V lost 3 bases, J lost 5 bases, and 14 bases lay in between. The CDR3 DNA is TGTGCCAGCTCACCGTTATTGCAGGGCAACAATGAGCAGTTCTTC. It codes for CASSPLLQGNNEQFF.

This clonotype has at least ten counts. V is TRBV19 and J is TRBJ2-1; D gene uncertain. This CDR3 contains 15 residues. Trimming left V 4 bases short and J 5 bases short, with 15 bases between. Germline assignment: CDR1 LNHDA and CDR2 SQIVND (reference sequence). CDR3 protein: CASSTGPGYDNEQFF. The CDR3 DNA reads TGTGCCAGTAGTACTGGACCGGGTTACGACAATGAGCAGTTCTTC.

This clonotype occurred many times. The chain's CDR3 is CASSLVAGPSEQFF. For the CDR3, the DNA is TGTGCCAGCAGCTTAGTCGCTGGGCCCAGTGAGCAGTTCTTC. The rearrangement uses TRBV7-8 and TRBJ2-1, with D unclear. Germline-derived CDR1 and CDR2 are SGHVS and FQNEAQ. The CDR3 runs 14 residues. Deletions cut 1 base from V and 9 bases from J, with 13 bases between.

There are a few counts of this clonotype. The chain employs TRBV28 and TRBJ1-1; 7 nucleotides align to TRBD1. Trimming at V came to 5 bases and at J to 5 bases, leaving 8 bases not matched to a gene. In germline, CDR1 is MDHEN, CDR2 SYDVKM. CDR3 size: 14 residues. In nucleotides, the CDR3 is TGTGCCAGCAGTCTACCGACAGGGTGGACTGAAGCTTTCTTT. It translates to CASSLPTGWTEAFF.

This clonotype occurred a few times. This chain joins TRBV6-5 and TRBJ2-2, with TRBD2 matching 7 bases. Germline V gene data show CDR1 as MNHEY and CDR2 as SVGAGI. The CDR3 has 15 residues. V was pared by 2 bases and J by 1 base, with 1 base of the junction left unmatched. CDR3 sequence reads: CASSYGGVNTGELFF. CDR3 nucleotides: TGTGCCAGCAGTTACGGGGGGGTGAACACCGGGGAGCTGTTTTTT.

A few counts support this clonotype. The J gene is TRBJ1-5, the V gene TRBV20-1; TRBD1 might be the D (5 bases). Germline V gene data show CDR1 as DFQATT and CDR2 as SNEGSKA (reference sequence). CDR3 length: 15 amino acids. V lost 0 bases to trimming and J lost 7 bases, with 16 bases between them. The DNA for the CDR3 is TGCAGTGCTAGAGATAGGCCAGGGCGGGCGCAGCCCCAGCATTTT. This translates into CSARDRPGRAQPQHF.

V gene TRBV5-4 combines with J gene TRBJ1-2; D gene unclear. The ends were cut back, 1 base at V and 6 bases at J, with 13 bases in the middle. This CDR3 has 14 residues. Germline assignment: CDR1 SGHNT and CDR2 YYREEE (reference sequence). The CDR3 is CASSLRTATHGYTF. DNA of the CDR3: TGTGCCAGCAGCTTGCGGACCGCCACTCATGGCTACACCTTC.

The J gene is TRBJ2-7, the V gene TRBV2, with D perhaps given as TRBD1 or TRBD2 (5 bases each). V was pared by 9 bases and J by 2 bases, with 23 bases between. Germline loops: CDR1 SNHLY, CDR2 FYNNEI. This CDR3 is built from 16 residues. This chain's CDR3 is CASRFSGTERAYEQYF. The CDR3 DNA reads as TGTGCCAGTCGATTCTCGGGGACGGAGAGGGCCTACGAGCAGTACTTC.

This clonotype was observed many times. The chain uses TRBV6-1 and TRBJ2-7; possible D gene TRBD1, 6 bases. The length of the CDR3 is 12 residues. V was clipped by 5 bases and J by 6 bases, with 11 bases between them. CDR1 and CDR2 from the germline V gene are MNHNS and SASEGT. This CDR3 is CASSPQGTEQYF. In nucleotides, the CDR3 is TGTGCCAGCAGTCCACAGGGAACCGAGCAGTACTTC.

The chain joins TRBV24-1 to TRBJ2-2; D ambiguous. The CDR3 consists of 18 residues. Trimming pared 0 bases from V and 1 base from J, leaving 14 bases between. In germline, CDR1 is KGHDR, CDR2 SFDVKD. CDR3 loop: CATSDLLKGSENTGELFF. The CDR3 DNA is TGTGCCACCAGTGATTTGCTGAAAGGGTCGGAGAACACCGGGGAGCTGTTTTTT.

V usage is TRBV7-9 and J usage is TRBJ2-7; D is perhaps TRBD1 (5 bases). This CDR3 is built from 14 residues. Germline V gene data show CDR1 as SEHNR and CDR2 as FQNEAQ (reference sequence). Trimming left V 4 bases short and J 0 bases short, with 10 bases between. The DNA of the CDR3 is TGTGCCAGCAGCTCGGACAAAAACTCCTACGAGCAGTACTTC. Protein product: CASSSDKNSYEQYF. The full variable domain, its missing parts supplied by reference TRBV7-9 and TRBJ2-7, is DTGVSQNPRHKITKRGQNVTFRCDPISEHNRLYWYRQTLGQGPEFLTYFQNEAQLEKSRLLSDRFSAERPKGSFSTLEIQRTEQGDSAMYLCASSSDKNSYEQYFGPGTRLTVT.

The chain links TRBV5-1 to TRBJ2-1, with unresolved D. In germline, CDR1 is SGHRS, CDR2 YFSETQ. V shed 3 bases and J shed 4 bases, with 5 bases lying between them. The CDR3 runs 12 residues. CDR3 in amino acids: CASSSQYNEQFF. The CDR3 DNA is TGCGCCAGCAGCTCTCAGTACAATGAGCAGTTCTTC.

The chain combines TRBV12-3 or TRBV12-4 with TRBJ2-3; 9 bases fit TRBD2. V lost 3 bases to trimming and J lost 2 bases; unmatched junction nucleotides: 6. This CDR3 has 16 residues. The CDR3 DNA is TGTGCCAGCAGTTTGGTAGCGGGGGTAAACACAGATACGCAGTATTTT. Translating gives CASSLVAGVNTDTQYF.

V gene TRBV9 combines with J gene TRBJ2-2, with D unclear. The ends were cut back, 0 bases at V and 6 bases at J, with 6 bases in the middle. The CDR3 covers 13 residues. Germline V gives CDR1 SGDLS, CDR2 YYNGEE. CDR3 loop: CASSVEVAGELFF. CDR3 coding DNA: TGTGCCAGCAGCGTAGAGGTAGCCGGGGAGCTGTTTTTT.

In nucleotides, the CDR3 is TGCAGCGTTGGGCAGGGGGCTGGCAATGAGCAGTTCTTC. As protein: CSVGQGAGNEQFF. This chain links TRBV29-1 with TRBJ2-1; 8 nucleotides line up with TRBD1. The CDR3 length is 13 residues. Germline V gene sequence: CDR1 SQVTM, CDR2 ANQGSEA. V shed 4 bases, J shed 6 bases, and the junction held 5 bases outside the gene matches.